These T cell receptor beta chains were read from a single sample in a study of blood T cell repertoires in COVID-19. Profiling relied on immunoSEQ multiplex PCR, and the TCRdb table lists in-frame clones only, not all of them. The sample lists fewer than 400,000 clones, around nine tenths occurring once. Sequenced: PBMCs or T cells enriched from blood (not recorded which). The receptors derive from a woman aged 50 to 60 who had recovered from COVID-19. CDR3s include the opening cysteine and the closing phenylalanine or tryptophan. D genes are given only for firm matches. Clone size is given for some rows only: seen once, a few or many times, or a class if the clone is expanded.

.	TRBV5-1	.	TRBJ2-1	CASSFIGLTNPPGSYNEQFF	TGCGCCAGCAGTTTTATCGGACTAACCAATCCTCCAGGGTCCTACAATGAGCAGTTCTTC
TRBD1	TRBV2	.	TRBJ2-7	CASTEDRAASYEQYF	TGTGCCAGCACTGAAGACAGGGCAGCTTCCTACGAGCAGTACTTC
.	TRBV2	.	TRBJ1-2	CASSDLSGLVYGYTF	TGTGCCAGCAGTGACTTGTCGGGATTGGTCTATGGCTACACCTTC
TRBD2	TRBV2	.	TRBJ2-5	CASRGLADQETQYF	TGTGCCAGCAGGGGACTAGCGGATCAAGAGACCCAGTACTTC
.	TRBV19	few	TRBJ1-5	CASSQDRMNQPQHF	TGTGCCAGTAGTCAAGACAGGATGAATCAGCCCCAGCATTTT
TRBD1	TRBV27	.	TRBJ1-1	CASSPWTGGLNTEAFF	TGTGCCAGCAGTCCCTGGACAGGGGGCCTGAACACTGAAGCTTTCTTT
.	TRBV30	.	TRBJ2-7	CAWSVGGTYEQYF	TGTGCCTGGAGTGTAGGGGGAACCTACGAGCAGTACTTC
.	TRBV4-3	.	TRBJ1-2	CASSQGPHRNNYGYTF	TGCGCCAGCAGCCAAGGCCCCCACAGGAATAACTATGGCTACACCTTC
.	TRBV2	.	TRBJ1-5	CASSPSGRSQPQHF	TGTGCCAGCAGCCCGAGCGGTCGCTCTCAGCCCCAGCATTTT
.	TRBV30	.	TRBJ2-2	CAWSTGFSAGELFF	TGTGCCTGGAGCACAGGCTTTTCGGCCGGGGAGCTGTTTTTT
TRBD1	TRBV4-2	.	TRBJ1-2	CASSHTSTGGAFNYGYTF	TGTGCCAGCAGCCATACGAGCACAGGGGGCGCATTTAACTATGGCTACACCTTC
.	TRBV14	.	TRBJ1-1	CASSLLYTEAFF	TGTGCCAGCAGCCTCCTATACACTGAAGCTTTCTTT
TRBD1	TRBV27	.	TRBJ2-7	CASSSIRQGVDEQYF	TGTGCCAGCAGTTCAATTCGACAGGGGGTCGACGAGCAGTACTTC
.	TRBV28	.	TRBJ1-4	CASRSPSGIAEKLFF	TGTGCCAGCAGATCCCCATCGGGGATCGCTGAAAAACTGTTTTTT
.	TRBV3-1/TRBV3-2	.	TRBJ1-5	CASSLDTSNQPQHF	TGTGCCAGCAGCCTCGACACTAGCAATCAGCCCCAGCATTTT
TRBD1	TRBV7-9	.	TRBJ1-1	CASSSTTVTGVEAFF	TGTGCCAGCAGCTCAACAACGGTAACAGGGGTTGAAGCTTTCTTT
TRBD2	TRBV13	.	TRBJ2-3	CASSFSGTTSTDTQYF	TGTGCCAGCAGCTTTAGCGGGACAACTAGCACAGATACGCAGTATTTT
.	TRBV6-5	.	TRBJ1-2	CASFVETGSYGYTF	TGTGCCAGCTTTGTCGAAACAGGGTCCTATGGCTACACCTTC
.	TRBV4-1	.	TRBJ2-1	CASSIRVGNEQFF	TGCGCCAGCAGCATCAGGGTAGGGAATGAGCAGTTCTTC
.	TRBV9	once	TRBJ1-5	CASSVGVNSNQPQHF	TGTGCCAGCAGCGTGGGCGTAAATAGCAATCAGCCCCAGCATTTT
.	TRBV11-2	few	TRBJ2-2	CASSFTGTSNTGELFF	TGTGCCAGCAGCTTCACCGGGACATCTAACACCGGGGAGCTGTTTTTT
TRBD2	TRBV19	.	TRBJ2-1	CASSMRGGSYNEQFF	TGTGCCAGTAGTATGCGGGGGGGTTCCTACAATGAGCAGTTCTTC
TRBD2	TRBV18	.	TRBJ2-3	CASSPSVLAGATDTQYF	TGTGCCAGCTCACCTTCTGTACTAGCGGGGGCCACAGATACGCAGTATTTT
.	TRBV7-2	.	TRBJ1-3	CASSLGLASGNTIYF	TGTGCCAGCAGCTTAGGCCTAGCCTCTGGAAACACCATATATTTT
.	TRBV19	once	TRBJ2-1	CASTASSYNEQFF	TGTGCCAGTACTGCGAGCTCCTACAATGAGCAGTTCTTC
.	TRBV28	few	TRBJ1-5	CASSLGGVSNQPQHF	TGTGCCAGCAGTTTGGGGGGAGTGAGCAATCAGCCCCAGCATTTT
.	TRBV12-2	.	TRBJ1-5	CARGGLRGKSSNQPQHF	TGTGCAAGGGGGGGACTTAGAGGCAAGAGTAGCAATCAGCCCCAGCATTTT
.	TRBV7-9	.	TRBJ2-7	CASSPGAYEQYF	TGTGCCAGCAGCCCCGGGGCCTACGAGCAGTACTTC
.	TRBV27	medium-sized	TRBJ1-1	CASSLFLAPGTEAFF	TGTGCCAGCAGCTTGTTTCTTGCCCCAGGGACTGAAGCTTTCTTT
.	TRBV28	.	TRBJ2-1	CASSSRQFNEQFF	TGTGCCAGCAGTTCCCGACAGTTCAATGAGCAGTTCTTC
.	TRBV6-2/TRBV6-3	.	TRBJ1-5	CASSFDQGPQPQHF	TGTGCCAGCAGTTTTGATCAGGGCCCTCAGCCCCAGCATTTT
.	TRBV12-5	.	TRBJ1-1	CASGLGLPSEAFF	TGTGCTAGTGGTTTGGGACTGCCCAGTGAAGCTTTCTTT
TRBD1	TRBV3-1/TRBV3-2	.	TRBJ1-6	CASRTRLGQDLYSPLHF	TGTGCCAGCCGGACTCGCTTGGGACAGGATCTTTATTCACCCCTCCACTTT
.	TRBV7-8	few	TRBJ1-6	CASSVSGEGNNSPLHF	TGTGCCAGCAGTGTGAGTGGGGAGGGGAATAATTCACCCCTCCACTTT
.	TRBV12-2	.	TRBJ1-3	CASRLPDLVPTGNTIYF	TGTGCAAGTCGCCTCCCAGATCTGGTCCCGACGGGGAACACCATATATTTT
.	TRBV28	.	TRBJ1-3	CASSQGLRNTIYF	TGTGCCAGCAGTCAGGGGCTACGAAACACCATATATTTT
.	TRBV28	.	TRBJ1-3	CASSHYSGNTIYF	TGTGCCAGCAGTCACTACTCTGGAAACACCATATATTTT
TRBD1	TRBV19	.	TRBJ2-2	CASCTGAQNTGELFF	TGTGCCAGTTGTACAGGGGCTCAGAACACCGGGGAGCTGTTTTTT
.	TRBV5-6	once	TRBJ1-2	CASSFGGEYGYTF	TGTGCCAGCAGCTTTGGGGGGGAGTATGGCTACACCTTC
.	TRBV5-1	.	TRBJ1-6	CASSFFRAEGSPLHF	TGCGCCAGCAGCTTTTTCAGGGCCGAAGGCTCACCCCTCCACTTT
.	TRBV28	.	TRBJ2-2	CASSFVGAGTGELFF	TGTGCCAGCAGTTTTGTAGGGGCCGGCACCGGGGAGCTGTTTTTT